A single sample gave rise to the 3 T cell receptor beta chains below, sequenced in a study of CD8+ T cells in alopecia areata. Extracted RNA was reverse transcribed into cDNA, the sequencing template. Using immunoSEQ multiplex PCR, the repertoire was profiled, and TCRdb retains in-frame clones only, with some absent. The sample comprises tens of thousands of clones, roughly 57% of which are singletons, and about 15% rests with the top ten. The sequences come from CD8+ T cells sorted from blood, collected at week 0. These receptors came from a human donor with alopecia areata.

This clone was counted once. The V call is TRBV29-1, the J call TRBJ2-1; 11 bases agree with TRBD1. CDR1 is SQVTM and CDR2 is ANQGSEA in the germline V gene. The length of the CDR3 is 14 residues. Losses at the gene ends were 3 bases for V and 9 bases for J; bases not matched to a gene: 7. CDR3 sequence reads: CSVERDRGTPEQFF. The CDR3 DNA is TGCAGCGTTGAGAGGGACAGGGGGACTCCTGAGCAGTTCTTC.

Only one count was recorded for this clone. The same CDR3 is also encoded by other DNA sequences in this sample. The V call is TRBV27, the J call TRBJ1-5; D is unresolved. Germline CDR1 is MNHEY and CDR2 is SMNVEV (reference sequence). This CDR3 comprises 12 residues. The V end was cut by 3 bases, the J end by 6 bases, with 6 bases between. CDR3 protein: CASSLGGQPQHF. CDR3 nucleotide sequence: TGTGCCAGCAGTTTGGGCGGTCAGCCCCAGCATTTT.

The V and J genes are TRBV9 and TRBJ2-7; D may correspond to TRBD1 or TRBD2 (5 bases each). This CDR3 contains 16 residues. The germline V and J ends were trimmed by 4 bases and 2 bases, with 19 bases remaining between them. Germline values: CDR1 SGDLS, CDR2 YYNGEE. The CDR3, as DNA: TGTGCCAGCAGCCTTAGCGACAGCCTACCGACCTACGAGCAGTACTTC. This encodes CASSLSDSLPTYEQYF.